This TCR beta chain was profiled in a study of T cells in localized non-small cell lung cancer. Regarding the study as a whole: Uninvolved adjacent lung had more T cell clonality than any other tissue, topping tumor. Owing to sequencing of a solitary tumor region, heterogeneity cannot be discounted.

Per germline, CDR1 SGHNT and CDR2 YYREEE (reference sequence). Germline trimming cut 4 bases from V and 0 bases from J; bases unmatched to any gene: 9. CDR3 length equals 16 residues. Clones were read by immunoSEQ multiplex PCR, and TCRdb kept only the in-frame ones, dropping some. Here the sample spans tens of thousands of clones, about four fifths being singletons. About this clone: What it binds is unknown.

Here the sequenced sample was peripheral blood, taken before any cancer treatment. The V and J genes are TRBV5-4 and TRBJ1-1; 7 bases line up with TRBD1. This sequence originates from a female donor of 60 years or more with stage II squamous cell lung carcinoma. DNA for the CDR3: TGTGCCAGCAGCCCCGGAACCGACAGGGTGAACACTGAAGCTTTCTTT. It encodes CASSPGTDRVNTEAFF.